Included here is one T cell receptor (beta chain) sequence, with context. For the second PCR, which ran for about 6 to 11 cycles, a sample-barcoded 5' primer and a J-beta primer mix were used. MiXCR, run by TCRdb on the 5' RACE reads, gives a single entry per CDR3 protein. The sample has about 780,000 distinct CDR3 sequences, 25% to 30% seen once; the top ten hold roughly 3.1%. Germline values: CDR1 MNHEY, CDR2 SVGEGT. The CDR3 sequence is 14 residues long. Trimming took 6 bases from V and 5 from J, leaving 16 bases between them. The data stem from a study of blood T cells in healthy people across ages. The same specimen was also included in a second study, on T cells of mothers and their children.

Specimen: blood. The source of this sequence is a boy younger than 18 in good health. The V gene is TRBV6-2 or TRBV6-3, the J gene TRBJ1-1; weak D call: TRBD1 (5 bases). The CDR3 sequence is CASRVAGGRTEAFF. The CDR3 bases are TGTGCCAGCAGAGTAGCGGGGGGAAGAACTGAAGCTTTCTTT.